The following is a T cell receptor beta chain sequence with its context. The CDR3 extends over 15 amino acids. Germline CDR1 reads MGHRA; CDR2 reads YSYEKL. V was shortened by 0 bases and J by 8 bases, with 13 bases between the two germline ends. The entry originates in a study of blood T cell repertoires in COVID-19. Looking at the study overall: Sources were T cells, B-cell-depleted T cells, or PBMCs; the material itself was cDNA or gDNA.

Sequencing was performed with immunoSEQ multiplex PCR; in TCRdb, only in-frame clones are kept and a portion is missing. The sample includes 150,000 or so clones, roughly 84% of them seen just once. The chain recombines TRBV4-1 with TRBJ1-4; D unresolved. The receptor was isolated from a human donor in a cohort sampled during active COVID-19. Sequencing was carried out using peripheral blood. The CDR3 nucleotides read TGCGCCAGCAGCCAAGATGGCGGTTTTTTGGAAAAACTGTTTTTT. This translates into CASSQDGGFLEKLFF.